The rows below give T cell receptor beta chains drawn from one sample of a study of lymphopenia after photon versus proton radiotherapy. Sequencing used immunoSEQ multiplex PCR; TCRdb keeps in-frame clones, though not all of them. The sample lists roughly 30,000 clones; roughly 86% were seen once. Sequenced here: peripheral blood, sampled from a patient treated with proton-based radiotherapy. These TCRs come from a woman in her sixties or seventies with cholangiocarcinoma. Some clones in this sample may be carry-over from other donors' samples. Both conserved end residues are part of each CDR3. D genes are given only for firm matches. A row's size may be missing; if present it is once, few, many or a size class.

len,d_gene,j_gene,v_gene,abundance,CDR3aa,CDR3nt
13,-,TRBJ1-1,TRBV27,-,CASSWTGDTEAFF,TGTGCCAGCAGTTGGACCGGGGACACTGAAGCTTTCTTT
11,-,TRBJ2-5,TRBV5-1,-,CASSLEETQYF,TGCGCCAGCAGCTTGGAAGAGACCCAGTACTTC
14,-,TRBJ1-5,TRBV2,-,CASSELNSNQPQHF,TGTGCCAGCAGTGAATTGAATAGCAATCAGCCCCAGCATTTT
16,TRBD2,TRBJ2-3,TRBV11-2,-,CASSFTSGGPRDTQYF,TGTGCCAGCAGCTTTACTAGCGGGGGCCCCAGGGATACGCAGTATTTT
13,-,TRBJ2-2,TRBV11-2,-,CASSFARSGELFF,TGTGCCAGCAGCTTTGCCCGTAGCGGGGAGCTGTTTTTT
13,-,TRBJ2-5,TRBV11-2,-,CASSSGQRETQYF,TGTGCCAGCAGCTCCGGACAGAGAGAGACCCAGTACTTC
12,-,TRBJ2-3,TRBV6-6,few,CASSYMGDTQYF,TGTGCCAGCAGTTACATGGGCGATACGCAGTATTTT
15,TRBD1,TRBJ1-2,TRBV4-1,-,CASSQENAGGDGYTF,TGCGCCAGCAGCCAAGAAAATGCAGGGGGCGACGGCTACACCTTC
16,-,TRBJ1-6,TRBV5-1,-,CAIAEGTSSYNSPLHF,TGCGCCATCGCGGAGGGAACAAGCTCCTATAATTCACCCCTCCACTTT
13,TRBD1,TRBJ1-2,TRBV5-4,-,CASSADREYGYTF,TGTGCCAGCAGCGCGGACAGGGAATATGGCTACACCTTC
15,-,TRBJ1-1,TRBV29-1,-,CSVKLRGVGNTEAFF,TGCAGCGTGAAGCTCAGGGGAGTAGGGAACACTGAAGCTTTCTTT
13,-,TRBJ1-2,TRBV6-5,-,CASSQQVNYGYTF,TGTGCCAGCAGCCAACAGGTTAACTATGGCTACACCTTC
12,-,TRBJ2-7,TRBV7-2,-,CASSRTSYEQYF,TGTGCCAGCTCGCGGACCTCCTACGAGCAGTACTTC
14,TRBD2,TRBJ2-1,TRBV7-9,-,CASSLSGRVNEQFF,TGTGCCAGCAGCCTTAGCGGGAGGGTTAATGAGCAGTTCTTC
12,-,TRBJ2-6,TRBV9,-,CASSVGANVLTF,TGTGCCAGCAGCGTTGGGGCCAACGTCCTGACTTTC
13,TRBD2,TRBJ2-7,TRBV2,-,CASESSGGREQYF,TGTGCCAGCGAGTCTAGCGGAGGTAGGGAGCAGTACTTC
12,-,TRBJ2-7,TRBV23-1,-,CASNDGSYEQYF,TGCGCCAGCAACGACGGCTCCTACGAGCAGTACTTC
15,-,TRBJ2-2,TRBV5-1,-,CASSFGSSNTGELFF,TGCGCCAGCAGCTTCGGCAGTTCGAACACCGGGGAGCTGTTTTTT
16,TRBD1,TRBJ2-1,TRBV27,-,CASSLRGTGGLNEQFF,TGTGCCAGCAGTTTAAGGGGGACAGGGGGTCTTAATGAGCAGTTCTTC
10,-,TRBJ2-7,TRBV10-3,-,CASGAVEQYF,TGTGCCAGCGGGGCGGTCGAGCAGTACTTC
16,TRBD2,TRBJ2-3,TRBV5-1,-,CASSLYGGRERDTQYF,TGCGCCAGCAGCTTGTATGGCGGGAGGGAGAGAGATACGCAGTATTTT
14,-,TRBJ2-3,TRBV5-1,-,CASSEWSPRETQYF,TGCGCCAGCAGCGAGTGGTCTCCGAGGGAGACGCAGTATTTT
16,-,TRBJ2-1,TRBV19,-,CASSFQSGLSYNEQFF,TGTGCCAGTAGTTTTCAATCCGGGTTATCCTACAATGAGCAGTTCTTC
13,-,TRBJ1-3,TRBV6-5,-,CASGEPSGNTIYF,TGTGCCAGCGGGGAGCCCTCTGGAAACACCATATATTTT
15,-,TRBJ1-2,TRBV5-6,-,CASSRPPRGANGYTF,TGTGCCAGCAGCCGACCCCCCAGGGGCGCGAATGGCTACACCTTC
13,-,TRBJ1-1,TRBV4-2,-,CASSRQGRTEAFF,TGTGCCAGCAGCCGTCAGGGGCGCACTGAAGCTTTCTTT
16,-,TRBJ1-6,TRBV19,-,CASKSAESSYNSPLHF,TGTGCCAGTAAGTCGGCGGAGAGCTCCTATAATTCACCCCTCCACTTT
13,-,TRBJ1-1,TRBV30,once,CAWSVQGNTEAFF,TGTGCCTGGAGTGTTCAGGGGAACACTGAAGCTTTCTTT
13,-,TRBJ1-2,TRBV7-2,once,CASSQGTGYGYTF,TGTGCCAGCAGCCAAGGGACTGGCTATGGCTACACCTTC
13,-,TRBJ1-6,TRBV2,-,CASSNEPNSPLHF,TGTGCCAGCAGTAACGAGCCAAATTCACCCCTCCACTTT
12,-,TRBJ2-7,TRBV5-1,-,CASRDDLYEQYF,TGCGCCAGCAGAGATGACTTGTACGAGCAGTACTTC
13,-,TRBJ2-7,TRBV18,-,CASSPDSFYEQYF,TGTGCCAGCTCACCGGACAGTTTCTACGAGCAGTACTTC
11,-,TRBJ1-1,TRBV5-6,-,CASSWHTEAFF,TGTGCCAGCAGCTGGCACACTGAAGCTTTCTTT
12,TRBD1,TRBJ1-1,TRBV29-1,-,CSGSRQGAEAFF,TGCAGCGGCTCACGACAGGGAGCCGAAGCTTTCTTT
14,-,TRBJ1-1,TRBV7-9,-,CASSLEGRVSEAFF,TGTGCCAGCAGCTTAGAGGGACGAGTCTCCGAAGCTTTCTTT
14,TRBD1,TRBJ2-7,TRBV2,-,CASSGGQHSYEQYF,TGTGCCAGCAGTGGGGGACAGCACTCCTACGAGCAGTACTTC
13,-,TRBJ2-7,TRBV5-4,-,CASSFQGTYEQYF,TGTGCCAGCAGCTTCCAGGGGACCTACGAGCAGTACTTC
14,-,TRBJ2-7,TRBV2,-,CASRGGLSSYEQYF,TGTGCCAGCAGGGGGGGACTCTCATCCTACGAGCAGTACTTC
11,-,TRBJ2-1,TRBV6-5,-,CASSGLREQFF,TGTGCCAGCAGTGGACTGAGGGAGCAGTTCTTC
15,TRBD1,TRBJ1-2,TRBV5-1,-,CATGQGATPNYGYTF,TGCGCCACCGGACAGGGGGCAACTCCTAACTATGGCTACACCTTC
16,-,TRBJ2-7,TRBV4-1,-,CASSQLDIGFSYEQYF,TGCGCCAGCAGCCAGCTCGACATCGGATTTTCCTACGAGCAGTACTTC
16,TRBD2,TRBJ2-2,TRBV5-4,-,CASSLSAGVNTGELFF,TGTGCCAGCAGCTTGAGCGCGGGGGTGAACACCGGGGAGCTGTTTTTT
15,TRBD1,TRBJ1-3,TRBV11-2,few,CASSSVTGVGNTIYF,TGTGCCAGCAGCAGCGTGACAGGGGTCGGAAACACCATATATTTT
15,TRBD1,TRBJ2-3,TRBV27,-,CASSLRDRRTDTQYF,TGTGCCAGCAGCCTCCGGGACAGGCGCACAGATACGCAGTATTTT
14,-,TRBJ1-1,TRBV28,-,CASSLQVMNTEAFF,TGTGCCAGCAGCCTACAAGTTATGAACACTGAAGCTTTCTTT
14,-,TRBJ2-1,TRBV9,-,CASSAVQGYAEQFF,TGTGCCAGCAGCGCCGTTCAGGGGTACGCTGAGCAGTTCTTC
14,-,TRBJ2-5,TRBV9,-,CASSTEGLHGTQYF,TGTGCCAGCAGCACCGAGGGGCTACACGGGACCCAGTACTTC
15,TRBD1,TRBJ2-1,TRBV18,-,CASSLQGASRNEQFF,TGTGCCAGCTCCCTCCAGGGGGCGTCGAGGAATGAGCAGTTCTTC
12,-,TRBJ1-1,TRBV30,-,CAWSVPRREAFF,TGTGCCTGGAGTGTACCCCGGCGGGAAGCTTTCTTT
13,-,TRBJ1-1,TRBV2,-,CARAVSYGTEAFF,TGTGCCAGAGCGGTAAGCTATGGGACTGAAGCTTTCTTT
19,TRBD2,TRBJ2-7,TRBV11-2,-,CASSPPRGLAGARSYEQYF,TGTGCCAGCAGCCCCCCTCGGGGACTAGCGGGAGCGCGATCCTACGAGCAGTACTTC
16,-,TRBJ2-7,TRBV4-1,-,CASSQDVRRTSYEQYF,TGCGCCAGCAGCCAAGATGTCAGGCGGACCTCCTACGAGCAGTACTTC
15,-,TRBJ1-1,TRBV7-9,-,CASSLRQGVGTEAFF,TGTGCCAGCAGCTTACGGCAGGGTGTGGGCACTGAAGCTTTCTTT
12,-,TRBJ2-7,TRBV18,-,CASSGDSYEQYF,TGTGCCAGCTCTGGGGACTCGTACGAGCAGTACTTC
15,TRBD2,TRBJ2-3,TRBV7-2,-,CASSPVAGGSNTQYF,TGTGCCAGCAGCCCTGTAGCGGGGGGGTCAAATACGCAGTATTTT